Sequencing of this TCR beta chain was carried out in a study of blood T cell repertoires in COVID-19. For the study at large: From T cells, B-cell-depleted T cells, or PBMCs came the material, which was cDNA or gDNA.

Original processing notes: It was from reference gene primer amplification that nucleated cell counts were estimated. Assay: immunoSEQ multiplex PCR; the TCRdb copy retains only in-frame clones and omits some. The V and J calls and clone size come from that table; D and trimming were worked out from the DNA. Of around 160,000 clones listed, around 86% are singletons. Sequencing input: peripheral blood. This TCR came from a man of 80 years or more with acute or convalescent COVID-19.

In nucleotides, the CDR3 is TGCGCCAGCAGTAACGGGTACACCGGGGAGCTGTTTTTT. It is translated as CASSNGYTGELFF. The V and J genes are TRBV10-1 and TRBJ2-2; no reliable D call. V dropped 5 bases and J dropped 3 bases, with 7 bases sitting between them. There are 13 residues in the CDR3. Germline CDR1 WNHNN, CDR2 SYGVQD (reference sequence).